These 19 T cell receptor beta chains were all obtained from the same sample, sequenced in a study of blood T cell repertoires in COVID-19. TCRdb's copy holds only in-frame clones and misses some; the assay was immunoSEQ multiplex PCR. The data hold some 150,000 clones, with more than 70% observed a single time. The specimen was peripheral blood. Every receptor here comes from an older woman with acute or convalescent COVID-19.

The chain couples TRBV19 to TRBJ2-4; 10 nucleotides line up with TRBD1. Unmatched junction bases numbered 13, after V lost 8 bases and J lost 0 bases. This CDR3 comprises 18 residues. Looked up from germline, CDR1 is LNHDA and CDR2 is SQIVND (reference sequence). The CDR3, as DNA: TGTGCCAGTGACAATCGGACAGGGGGTTTCCCAGCCAAAAACATTCAGTACTTC. Translating gives CASDNRTGGFPAKNIQYF.

The CDR3 spells CASSQERGSVYEQYF. The CDR3 DNA reads as TGCGCCAGCAGCCAAGAGCGGGGATCGGTGTACGAGCAGTACTTC. The V call is TRBV4-3, the J call TRBJ2-7; D may be TRBD2 (6 bases). Per germline, CDR1 LGHNA and CDR2 YSLEER. The CDR3 covers 15 residues. V dropped 0 bases and J dropped 4 bases, with 13 bases sitting between them.

This chain joins TRBV3-1 (or the pseudogene TRBV3-2) and TRBJ2-5; TRBD1 agrees at 8 bases. The CDR3 is 15 residues long. V dropped 4 bases and J dropped 4; count of bases not matched to a gene: 8. CDR1 is LGHDT and CDR2 is YNNKEL in the germline V gene (reference sequence). CDR3 in amino acids: CASSRAGGFGETQYF. The CDR3 DNA reads TGTGCCAGCAGCCGAGCAGGGGGCTTTGGAGAGACCCAGTACTTC.

This clone was detected only once. The rearrangement links TRBV5-4 to TRBJ2-5, with 7 bases matching TRBD1. Germline CDR1 and CDR2: SGHNT and YYREEE (reference sequence). The CDR3 loop spans 14 amino acids. The V gene end was trimmed by 3 bases and the J gene end by 4 bases; junction bases not matched to a gene: 6. CDR3 DNA sequence: TGTGCCAGCAGCTCCCGACAGGGATCAGAGACCCAGTACTTC. This encodes CASSSRQGSETQYF.

The V call is TRBV28, the J call TRBJ1-2, with 11 bases fitting TRBD1. Germline CDR1 and CDR2: MDHEN and SYDVKM. V lost 6 bases and J lost 8; bases outside the gene matches: 5. The CDR3 is 13 amino acids. The CDR3 region has the DNA TGTGCCAGCAGCTCGGGACAGGGGGGCGGCTACACCTTC. Translated, it gives CASSSGQGGGYTF.

This clone was seen a few times. The gene calls are TRBV10-3 and TRBJ2-6, with TRBD1 matching over 10 bases. Looked up from germline, CDR1 is ENHRY and CDR2 is SYGVKD. This CDR3 is 17 amino acids long. V trimming: 6 bases; J trimming: 1 base; junction bases outside the gene matches: 6. CDR3 sequence reads: CAIREDRGMSGANVLTF. DNA for the CDR3: TGTGCCATCAGGGAGGACAGGGGGATGTCTGGGGCCAACGTCCTGACTTTC.

The chain couples TRBV5-4 to TRBJ2-7; TRBD1 might be the D (6 bases). The germline V gene encodes CDR1 SGHNT and CDR2 YYREEE (reference sequence). Trimming left V 4 bases short and J 4 bases short, with 12 bases between. The CDR3 has 13 residues. CDR3 DNA: TGTGCCAGCAGCGGGGGCGGGTTTTACGAGCAGTACTTC. Translating it yields CASSGGGFYEQYF. Complete variable domain (other parts from reference TRBV5-4 and TRBJ2-7): ETGVTQSPTHLIKTRGQQVTLRCSSQSGHNTVSWYQQALGQGPQFIFQYYREEENGRGNFPPRFSGLQFPNYSSELNVNALELDDSALYLCASSGGGFYEQYFGPGTRLTVT.

V gene TRBV28 combines with J gene TRBJ1-1; D remains unclear. This CDR3 is 12 amino acids long. Germline loops: CDR1 MDHEN, CDR2 SYDVKM. Trimming took 4 bases from V and 10 from J, leaving 13 bases between them. CDR3: CASSSYLVRAFF. For the CDR3, the DNA is TGTGCCAGCAGTTCCTACCTGGTACGAGCTTTCTTT.

This clone turned up a few times. V usage is TRBV30 and J usage is TRBJ2-1; tentative D call: TRBD1 (6 bases). V lost 3 bases to trimming and J lost 1 base, with 19 bases between them. Germline values: CDR1 GTSNPN, CDR2 SVGIG (reference sequence). CDR3 length: 17 residues. The CDR3 sequence is CAWRTGRMIFSYNEQFF. The DNA for the CDR3 is TGTGCCTGGAGGACAGGACGGATGATTTTTTCCTACAATGAGCAGTTCTTC. Full variable domain (outside the CDR3, taken from reference TRBV30 and TRBJ2-1): SQTIHQWPATLVQPVGSPLSLECTVEGTSNPNLYWYRQAAGRGLQLLFYSVGIGQISSEVPQNLSASRPQDRQFILSSKKLLLSDSGFYLCAWRTGRMIFSYNEQFFGPGTRLTVL.

The gene calls are TRBV5-1 and TRBJ2-3; 10 positions match TRBD1. This CDR3 is built from 15 residues. Trimming at V came to 5 bases and at J to 3 bases, leaving 6 bases not matched to a gene. CDR1 is SGHRS, CDR2 YFSETQ, per germline. The CDR3 loop is CASSTGGQGTDTQYF. CDR3 nucleotide sequence: TGCGCCAGCAGTACCGGGGGACAGGGGACAGATACGCAGTATTTT. Based on the CDR3 plus reference TRBV5-1 and TRBJ2-3, the full variable domain is KAGVTQTPRYLIKTRGQQVTLSCSPISGHRSVSWYQQTPGQGLQFLFEYFSETQRNKGNFPGRFSGRQFSNSRSEMNVSTLELGDSALYLCASSTGGQGTDTQYFGPGTRLTVL.

V gene TRBV11-3 combines with J gene TRBJ2-7; TRBD2 agrees at 8 bases. CDR1 SGHNT and CDR2 YENEEA come from the germline V gene. This CDR3 contains 16 residues. V shed 1 base and J 3 bases; nucleotides not matched to a gene: 8. The CDR3 here is CASSLGAGGQIYEQYF. CDR3 nucleotide sequence: TGTGCCAGCAGCTTAGGGGCGGGGGGCCAAATCTACGAGCAGTACTTC.

V gene TRBV14 combines with J gene TRBJ2-7; 8 bases match TRBD2. The J segment lost 6 bases and the V segment lost 3 bases, leaving 4 bases of the junction unmatched. The CDR3 loop spans 13 amino acids. Germline V gene data show CDR1 as SGHDN and CDR2 as FVKESK. CDR3 sequence reads: CASSHLAGTEQYF. CDR3 bases: TGTGCCAGCAGCCACTTAGCGGGGACCGAGCAGTACTTC.

The chain has TRBV30 and TRBJ2-3, with 7 bases aligning to TRBD1. Germline trimming cut 4 bases from V and 0 bases from J; bases unmatched to any gene: 7. Per the germline V gene, CDR1 is GTSNPN and CDR2 is SVGIG (reference sequence). The CDR3 has 15 amino acids. CDR3 loop: CAWTRDSSSTDTQYF. In nucleotides, the CDR3 is TGTGCCTGGACCCGGGACAGCTCTAGCACAGATACGCAGTATTTT. The variable domain in full, completed from reference TRBV30 and TRBJ2-3, reads SQTIHQWPATLVQPVGSPLSLECTVEGTSNPNLYWYRQAAGRGLQLLFYSVGIGQISSEVPQNLSASRPQDRQFILSSKKLLLSDSGFYLCAWTRDSSSTDTQYFGPGTRLTVL.

This chain joins TRBV2 and TRBJ1-2; tentatively, D is TRBD1 (6 bases). The CDR3 has 14 residues. Germline V gene sequence: CDR1 SNHLY, CDR2 FYNNEI. Trimming left V 3 bases short and J 4 bases short, with 12 bases between. DNA for the CDR3: TGTGCCAGCAGTGAGCAAGGACAGCCCTATGGCTACACCTTC. Protein product: CASSEQGQPYGYTF.

In nucleotides, the CDR3 is TGTGCCAGCAGCTTAGGTTACTACGAGCAGTACTTC. Protein: CASSLGYYEQYF. V gene TRBV7-9 combines with J gene TRBJ2-7; unclear D gene. V was clipped by 1 base and J by 3 bases, with 4 bases between them. Germline V gene lookup returns CDR1 SEHNR and CDR2 FQNEAQ (reference sequence). The CDR3 sequence is 12 residues long.

The table lists this clone with a few counts. The chain has TRBV25-1 and TRBJ1-6, with 9 bases that match TRBD1. Germline lookup yields CDR1 MGHDK and CDR2 SYGVNS. The CDR3 covers 14 residues. V lost 6 bases to trimming and J lost 10 bases; unmatched junction nucleotides: 7. The CDR3: CASRKTGGKSPLHF. In DNA, the CDR3 is TGTGCCAGCAGGAAGACAGGGGGGAAATCACCCCTCCACTTT.

V usage is TRBV7-2 and J usage is TRBJ2-7; 9 positions agree with TRBD2. Germline CDR1 and CDR2: SGHTA and FQGNSA. The CDR3 has 15 amino acids. V was clipped by 5 bases and J by 2 bases; unmatched bases: 7. This CDR3 reads CASSPSGGNTYEQYF. For the CDR3, the DNA is TGTGCCAGCAGCCCCAGCGGGGGGAATACCTACGAGCAGTACTTC.

The rearrangement uses TRBV30 and TRBJ1-1; weak D call: TRBD1 (5 bases). The CDR3 totals 12 residues. Between the trimmed V and J ends, which lost 0 bases and 8 bases, there was a span of 10 bases. The germline CDR1 and CDR2 sequences are GTSNPN and SVGIG (reference sequence). The CDR3 nucleotides read TGTGCCTGGAGTGTGGCGGGGGTCGAAGCTTTCTTT. Translating it yields CAWSVAGVEAFF.

The chain is built from TRBV5-6 and TRBJ1-6, with TRBD1 matching over 9 bases. CDR1 and CDR2 from the germline V gene are SGHDT and YYEEEE. The CDR3 spans 15 residues. V dropped 2 bases and J dropped 7; count of bases not matched to a gene: 4. The CDR3 sequence: CASSFTGTGNSPLHF. CDR3 bases: TGTGCCAGCAGCTTTACCGGGACAGGGAATTCACCCCTCCACTTT. The full variable domain, in which reference TRBV5-6 and TRBJ1-6 provide the parts outside the CDR3, is DAGVTQSPTHLIKTRGQQVTLRCSPKSGHDTVSWYQQALGQGPQFIFQYYEEEERQRGNFPDRFSGHQFPNYSSELNVNALLLGDSALYLCASSFTGTGNSPLHFGNGTRLTVT.